Listed below are T cell receptor beta chains from one sample, sequenced in a study of CD8 T cells in Susac syndrome. One entry per CDR3 protein results from TCRdb running MiXCR on the immunoSEQ multiplex PCR reads. The table records approximately 120,000 distinct CDR3 sequences, around 94% of them present only once. Sequenced input: CD4+ T cells from PBMCs. These receptors all stem from a human donor in good health. Both conserved end residues are part of each CDR3. The order of the fields is clone size, D gene, J gene, V gene, CDR3 protein, CDR3 DNA. D genes are given only for firm matches. Size is omitted from some rows. Given values are once, few, many or a class for expanded clones.

. | . | TRBJ2-7 | TRBV7-9 | CASSPSNGEQYF | TGTGCCAGCAGCCCCTCGAACGGCGAGCAGTACTTC
. | . | TRBJ2-3 | TRBV7-9 | CASSPISTDTQYF | TGTGCCAGCAGCCCTATTAGCACAGATACGCAGTATTTT
. | TRBD2 | TRBJ2-1 | TRBV3-1 | CASSPLGASGYNEQFF | TGTGCCAGCAGCCCACTCGGGGCTAGCGGGTACAATGAGCAGTTCTTC
. | . | TRBJ2-3 | TRBV3-1 | CASSHRGGRTDTQYF | TGTGCCAGCAGCCATAGAGGGGGACGCACAGATACGCAGTATTTT
once | TRBD1 | TRBJ1-1 | TRBV7-2 | CASSFLPGQEAFF | TGTGCCAGCAGCTTTTTACCGGGACAGGAAGCTTTCTTT
. | TRBD1 | TRBJ1-4 | TRBV27 | CASKRTGYGEKLFF | TGTGCCAGCAAGCGGACAGGGTATGGAGAAAAACTGTTTTTT
. | . | TRBJ1-4 | TRBV14 | CASSQGIRNEKLFF | TGTGCCAGCAGCCAAGGGATACGGAACGAAAAACTGTTTTTT
. | . | TRBJ2-3 | TRBV7-8 | CASSPRVGGPTDTQYF | TGTGCCAGCAGCCCCCGCGTTGGGGGGCCCACAGATACGCAGTATTTT
once | TRBD1 | TRBJ1-5 | TRBV29-1 | CSVEGATGVQHF | TGCAGCGTTGAAGGGGCGACAGGGGTCCAGCATTTT
. | . | TRBJ2-1 | TRBV29-1 | CSARVLWGSDNEQFF | TGCAGCGCTAGGGTTCTGTGGGGGTCGGACAATGAGCAGTTCTTC
. | . | TRBJ1-2 | TRBV7-8 | CASSFSDRGYGYTF | TGTGCCAGCAGCTTCTCAGACAGAGGTTATGGCTACACCTTC
. | . | TRBJ2-2 | TRBV6-2/TRBV6-3 | CASSYNYRGRDTGELFF | TGTGCCAGCAGTTACAACTACAGGGGGAGGGACACCGGGGAGCTGTTTTTT
. | . | TRBJ2-3 | TRBV7-8 | CASSYNDGQNTQYF | TGTGCCAGCAGCTACAACGACGGACAAAATACGCAGTATTTT
. | . | TRBJ1-5 | TRBV2 | CASSPRGRQPQHF | TGTGCCAGCAGCCCCAGGGGACGGCAGCCCCAGCATTTT
. | TRBD2 | TRBJ2-7 | TRBV7-2 | CASSSIAGKYEQYF | TGTGCCAGCAGCTCTATAGCGGGCAAGTACGAGCAGTACTTC
. | . | TRBJ2-7 | TRBV5-4 | CASSLDRKGGYEQYF | TGTGCCAGCAGCTTGGACAGGAAAGGAGGCTACGAGCAGTACTTC
. | . | TRBJ2-5 | TRBV7-2 | CASSTGTEETQYF | TGTGCCAGCAGCACCGGGACCGAAGAGACCCAGTACTTC
. | TRBD1 | TRBJ1-4 | TRBV15 | CATSRTGINEKLFF | TGTGCCACCAGCAGGACAGGGATTAATGAAAAACTGTTTTTT